The subject of this entry is one TCR beta chain. No antigen is known for it. From germline, CDR1 is ENHRY and CDR2 SYGVKD. The CDR3 length is 13 residues. Trimming pared 6 bases from V and 0 bases from J, leaving 8 bases between. These data belong to a study of T cell repertoires in ileal Crohn's disease. Included were adult ileal or ileocolonic Crohn's patients indicated for ileocolonic resection. Here immunoSEQ multiplex PCR was the method, and the copy in TCRdb shows in-frame clones only, minus some. The table records roughly 7,300 clones, almost 95% of them present only once. Study-wide findings and caveats: All patients with clonality above 26.8% had endoscopic recurrence. Compared with non-smokers, active smokers at surgery showed more clonal expansions.

The chain employs TRBV10-3 and TRBJ1-1; weak D call: TRBD1 (6 bases). The source is an adult with Crohn's disease. Material for sequencing was ileal tissue. CDR3 region: CAIRGTLNTEAFF. The DNA for the CDR3 is TGTGCCATCAGGGGGACATTGAACACTGAAGCTTTCTTT.